This T cell receptor beta chain was sequenced in a study of vaccination and CD4 T cells after COVID-19. Study overall: The post-COVID sampling time was a median about 95 days after diagnosis, ranging from 35 to 161. Samples after vaccination came a median approximately 70 days past dose two, ranging 14 to 241.

Comment on this clonotype: Antigen unknown.

The Oncomine TCR Beta short-read assay was what sequenced the DNA obtained from cultured CD4+ T cells. Each CDR3 protein is one row after TCRdb ran MiXCR on the PCR reads. The sample lists approximately 15,000 distinct CDR3 sequences; around 45% were seen once. The germline V gene has CDR1 SGHNT and CDR2 YENEEA. The CDR3 covers 15 residues. The germline V and J ends were trimmed by 0 bases and 1 base, with 10 bases remaining between them. As for treatment: roughly ten-day PBMC culture with coronavirus spike peptide pools or control peptides (ViraFEST assay). The TCR originated in a human donor who had recovered from COVID-19. V usage is TRBV11-3 and J usage is TRBJ2-7; D is unresolved. The source material was CD4+ T cells from blood, cultured in vitro, sampled after SARS-CoV-2 vaccination. For the CDR3, the DNA is TGTGCCAGCAGCTTAGATCTTGGGATTTCCTACGAGCAGTACTTC. Translated, it gives CASSLDLGISYEQYF.